The 32 T cell receptor beta chains below come from one sample, sequenced in a study of blood T cell repertoires in COVID-19. The repertoire was sequenced with immunoSEQ multiplex PCR; TCRdb's copy has only in-frame clones and lacks some. The table lists approximately 390,000 clones, about 86% of them singletons. The sequenced sample consisted of PBMCs or T cells enriched from blood (not recorded which). These receptors were collected from a woman aged 45-65 years who had recovered from COVID-19.

With respect to this clone: This CDR3 is also generated by other DNA sequences in the sample. The chain joins TRBV30 to TRBJ1-5; possibly TRBD1 for D (5 bases). V was pared by 0 bases and J by 0 bases, with 9 bases between. Germline-derived CDR1 and CDR2 are GTSNPN and SVGIG (reference sequence). The CDR3 runs to 15 residues. DNA for the CDR3: TGTGCCTGGAGTGTAGGGGTCAATAGCAATCAGCCCCAGCATTTT. Translating it yields CAWSVGVNSNQPQHF. The full variable domain, completed using reference TRBV30 and TRBJ1-5, is SQTIHQWPATLVQPVGSPLSLECTVEGTSNPNLYWYRQAAGRGLQLLFYSVGIGQISSEVPQNLSASRPQDRQFILSSKKLLLSDSGFYLCAWSVGVNSNQPQHFGDGTRLSIL.

Details on this clone: The junction and the germline gene differ at one end; a read error may be behind it. V gene TRBV7-7 combines with J gene TRBJ1-5, with D perhaps TRBD1 (6 bases). The germline CDR1 and CDR2 sequences are SSHAT and FNYEAQ (reference sequence). The CDR3 sequence is 18 residues long. The DNA for the CDR3 is TGTGCTAGCAGCCCAAATCGGGGGGGCGACGATTTGGATCAGCCCCAGCATTTT. As protein: CASSPNRGGDDLDQPQHF.

The CDR3 here is CASSGQGVSYGGPLHF. The CDR3 DNA is TGTGCCAGCAGTGGCCAGGGAGTTTCCTATGGGGGGCCCCTCCACTTT. V and J are TRBV2 and TRBJ1-6; weak D call: TRBD1 (5 bases). CDR3 size: 16 residues. Trimming removed 4 bases from V and 13 bases from J, with 23 bases in between. CDR1 SNHLY and CDR2 FYNNEI come from the germline V gene. Combining the CDR3 with reference TRBV2 and TRBJ1-6 gives the whole variable domain EPEVTQTPSHQVTQMGQEVILRCVPISNHLYFYWYRQILGQKVEFLVSFYNNEISEKSEIFDDQFSVERPDGSNFTLKIRSTKLEDSAMYFCASSGQGVSYGGPLHFGNGTRLTVT.

This chain connects TRBV7-8 to TRBJ1-2; 9 nucleotides agree with TRBD1. The CDR3 length is 15 residues. J was trimmed by 6 bases and V by 5 bases; bases with no gene match: 10. Germline V gene sequence: CDR1 SGHVS, CDR2 FQNEAQ. CDR3 in DNA: TGTGCCAGCAGCAAGACAGGGGGTCTCAGCAATGGCTACACCTTC. Protein sequence: CASSKTGGLSNGYTF.

The rearrangement uses TRBV7-9 and TRBJ1-1; possible D gene TRBD1, 6 bases. CDR1 and CDR2 from the germline V gene are SEHNR and FQNEAQ (reference sequence). V was cut by 1 base and J by 3 bases, with 9 bases left in between. The CDR3 covers 14 residues. The CDR3 region has the DNA TGTGCCAGCAGCTTAGGTGGGGGCGACACTGAAGCTTTCTTT. Its translation: CASSLGGGDTEAFF.

The chain employs TRBV27 and TRBJ1-1, with D unresolved. V was trimmed by 5 bases and J by 4 bases, leaving 8 bases between them. The V gene's germline CDR1 is MNHEY and CDR2 SMNVEV (reference sequence). This CDR3 has 12 residues. The CDR3 nucleotides are TGTGCCAGCAGTAGAGGGCCCACTGAAGCTTTCTTT. It is translated as CASSRGPTEAFF.

This chain joins TRBV2 and TRBJ2-1, with 8 bases that match TRBD2. Germline V CDR1 and CDR2: SNHLY, FYNNEI. This CDR3 is built from 14 residues. CDR3: CASNPAGVYNEQFF. CDR3 in DNA: TGTGCTTCTAACCCAGCGGGGGTCTACAATGAGCAGTTCTTC.

V gene TRBV9 combines with J gene TRBJ1-6; maybe TRBD1 (6 bases). From germline, CDR1 is SGDLS and CDR2 YYNGEE. Trimming took off 5 bases at V and 0 bases at J, with 15 bases between the two ends. The CDR3 has 17 residues. The CDR3 sequence: CASRLQGWSSYNSPLHF. Written as DNA, the CDR3 is TGTGCCAGCAGATTACAGGGCTGGAGCTCCTATAATTCACCCCTCCACTTT.

V gene TRBV15 combines with J gene TRBJ2-3; D gene ambiguous. This CDR3 spans 16 amino acids. Trimming took 1 base from V and 0 from J, leaving 11 bases between them. Germline values: CDR1 LNHNV, CDR2 YYDKDF (reference sequence). CDR3 nucleotide sequence: TGTGCCACCAGCAGAGCCCGACTGAAAAGCACAGATACGCAGTATTTT. Amino acid sequence: CATSRARLKSTDTQYF.

The rearrangement links TRBV28 to TRBJ1-3; TRBD1 might be the D (5 bases). The ends were cut back, 1 base at V and 7 bases at J, with 14 bases in the middle. This CDR3 is built from 15 residues. Germline V CDR1 and CDR2: MDHEN, SYDVKM. For the CDR3, the DNA is TGTGCCAGCAGTTTATTGGGGAGGGGAGGCAACACCATATATTTT. This codes for CASSLLGRGGNTIYF.

The V and J genes are TRBV4-3 and TRBJ1-4; 7 bases line up with TRBD1. The CDR3 is made up of 15 amino acids. Germline CDR1 LGHNA, CDR2 YSLEER. Unmatched junction bases numbered 7, after V lost 4 bases and J lost 5 bases. CDR3 amino acids: CASSPRDSGNEKLFF. The CDR3 DNA is TGCGCCAGCAGCCCCAGGGACAGTGGGAATGAAAAACTGTTTTTT.

The chain has TRBV29-1 and TRBJ2-3, with 12 nucleotides matching TRBD2. This CDR3 spans 15 amino acids. Germline CDR1 is SQVTM and CDR2 is ANQGSEA. Trimming cost V 5 bases and J 6 bases; bases outside gene matches: 9. In DNA, the CDR3 is TGCAGCGTTCTGACTAGCGGGGGCCTCCCCGATACGCAGTATTTT. The encoded protein is CSVLTSGGLPDTQYF.

The rearrangement joins TRBV2 to TRBJ1-5; D remains unclear. The V gene's germline CDR1 is SNHLY and CDR2 FYNNEI. CDR3 length: 15 amino acids. Trimming shortened V by 4 bases and J by 0 bases, and 10 bases separated the two germline ends. In DNA, the CDR3 is TGTGCCAGCAGTGCTGGGCAATATAGCAATCAGCCCCAGCATTTT. Amino acid sequence: CASSAGQYSNQPQHF.

This sequence joins TRBV3-1 (or the pseudogene TRBV3-2) and TRBJ2-7; 7 bases fit TRBD2. The V gene end was trimmed by 1 base and the J gene end by 6 bases; junction bases not matched to a gene: 6. Germline-derived CDR1 and CDR2 are LGHDT and YNNKEL (reference sequence). The CDR3 consists of 14 residues. CDR3 sequence (DNA): TGTGCCAGCAGCCAAGTTAATGGGGAGGGCGAGCAGTACTTC. Translating it yields CASSQVNGEGEQYF.

This chain connects TRBV15 to TRBJ2-3; D uncertain. Germline lookup yields CDR1 LNHNV and CDR2 YYDKDF (reference sequence). V shed 1 base and J shed 4 bases, with 9 bases lying between them. The CDR3 is 14 amino acids. The CDR3 loop is CATSRANGADTQYF. CDR3 bases: TGTGCCACCAGCAGAGCAAATGGAGCAGATACGCAGTATTTT.

The chain links TRBV2 to TRBJ1-3; D ambiguous. There are 14 residues in the CDR3. Germline CDR1 SNHLY, CDR2 FYNNEI. V lost 7 bases and J 2 bases, leaving 12 bases between the germline ends. The CDR3 DNA is TGTGCCAGCATCTCGGGGTTGGCTGGAAACACCATATATTTT. Translation gives CASISGLAGNTIYF.

CDR3 loop: CASSPRFQAFDGYTF. CDR3 coding DNA: TGTGCCAGCAGCCCACGATTTCAGGCATTCGATGGCTACACCTTC. The J gene is TRBJ1-2, the V gene TRBV5-6, with D unresolved. CDR3 length: 15 residues. Trimming pared 4 bases from V and 6 bases from J, leaving 19 bases between. Germline-derived CDR1 and CDR2 are SGHDT and YYEEEE.

The CDR3 DNA reads as TGTGCCAGCAGTTACACGTACACAGGGCAGACACCCCTCCACTTT. Translated, it gives CASSYTYTGQTPLHF. The rearrangement links TRBV6-5 to TRBJ1-6, with a tentative D call TRBD1 (6 bases). Germline values: CDR1 MNHEY, CDR2 SVGAGI. The CDR3 totals 15 residues. Deletions cut 2 bases from V and 11 bases from J, with 16 bases between.

This clone was found once. The chain has TRBV6-8 and TRBJ1-2; D unresolved. This CDR3 contains 16 residues. V lost 4 bases and J 3 bases, leaving 18 bases between the germline ends. Germline CDR1 is MNHGY and CDR2 is SAAAGT. CDR3 region: CASSSSSLFSHYGYTF. The CDR3 region has the DNA TGTGCCAGCAGTTCTTCAAGCCTTTTCTCGCACTATGGCTACACCTTC.

This clone was observed a handful of times. The chain recombines TRBV4-1 with TRBJ1-3; TRBD1 matches at 7 bases. From germline, CDR1 is MGHRA and CDR2 YSYEKL. V shed 2 bases, J shed 4 bases, and the junction held 5 bases outside the gene matches. The CDR3 contains 15 residues. For the CDR3, the DNA is TGCGCCAGCAGCCAATCAAGGGGGCGGGGAAACACCATATATTTT. Protein sequence: CASSQSRGRGNTIYF.

The genes are TRBV2 and TRBJ1-5; D possibly corresponds to TRBD1 (6 bases). The germline V gene encodes CDR1 SNHLY and CDR2 FYNNEI. Trimming left V 7 bases short and J 2 bases short, with 9 bases between. The CDR3 runs 13 residues. The CDR3 here is CASTRGGNQPQHF. The CDR3 DNA follows: TGTGCCAGCACCAGGGGCGGCAATCAGCCCCAGCATTTT. The entire variable domain, with the rest obtained from reference TRBV2 and TRBJ1-5, is as follows: EPEVTQTPSHQVTQMGQEVILRCVPISNHLYFYWYRQILGQKVEFLVSFYNNEISEKSEIFDDQFSVERPDGSNFTLKIRSTKLEDSAMYFCASTRGGNQPQHFGDGTRLSIL.

V and J are TRBV3-1 (or the pseudogene TRBV3-2) and TRBJ1-4, with TRBD1 as a possible D gene (6 bases). Germline CDR1 LGHDT, CDR2 YNNKEL (reference sequence). V dropped 8 bases and J dropped 7 bases, with 14 bases sitting between them. This CDR3 comprises 13 residues. The CDR3 DNA follows: TGTGCCAGCGTCCAACGAGGGGGTGAAAAACTGTTTTTT. This translates into CASVQRGGEKLFF.

The chain carries TRBV29-1 and TRBJ1-2, with D perhaps matching TRBD1 (6 bases). The CDR3 has 12 residues. V lost 1 base and J 7 bases, leaving 10 bases between the germline ends. Germline CDR1 and CDR2: SQVTM and ANQGSEA. CDR3 sequence: CSVEGGPGGYTF. Written as DNA, the CDR3 is TGCAGCGTTGAAGGGGGGCCTGGTGGCTACACCTTC.

This clone is a singleton in its sample. The V and J genes are TRBV7-9 and TRBJ2-7; 8 bases align to TRBD2. Germline CDR1 SEHNR, CDR2 FQNEAQ (reference sequence). Losses at the gene ends were 5 bases for V and 3 bases for J; bases not matched to a gene: 9. The CDR3 consists of 15 residues. CDR3 nucleotides: TGTGCCAGCAGCATCCACTTAGCGGGGCACTACGAGCAGTACTTC. Its protein is CASSIHLAGHYEQYF. The whole variable domain, filled in from reference TRBV7-9 and TRBJ2-7, reads DTGVSQNPRHKITKRGQNVTFRCDPISEHNRLYWYRQTLGQGPEFLTYFQNEAQLEKSRLLSDRFSAERPKGSFSTLEIQRTEQGDSAMYLCASSIHLAGHYEQYFGPGTRLTVT.

The rearrangement joins TRBV3-1 (or the pseudogene TRBV3-2) to TRBJ1-6; 7 bases are shared with TRBD1. Trimming cost V 0 bases and J 7 bases; bases outside gene matches: 12. There are 18 residues in the CDR3. Germline V gene sequence: CDR1 LGHDT, CDR2 YNNKEL (reference sequence). As DNA, the CDR3 is TGTGCCAGCAGCCAAGAACCGACAGGGCCTTCCGGGAATTCACCCCTCCACTTT. It codes for CASSQEPTGPSGNSPLHF.

Only a few counts were recorded for this clone. The V gene is TRBV7-2, the J gene TRBJ1-5; the match to TRBD1 covers 8 bases. The J segment lost 5 bases and the V segment lost 1 base, leaving 1 base of the junction unmatched. CDR1 is SGHTA and CDR2 is FQGNSA in the germline V gene. The CDR3 sequence is 14 residues long. In DNA form, the CDR3 reads TGTGCCAGCAGCTTAGTACAGGGGGATCAGCCCCAGCATTTT. Protein sequence: CASSLVQGDQPQHF.

J is TRBJ2-1 and V is TRBV20-1; TRBD1 matches 10 bases. The CDR3 has 11 amino acids. CDR1 and CDR2 (germline): DFQATT, SNEGSKA (reference sequence). With 5 bases clipped from V and 13 bases from J, the junction kept 5 bases outside the gene matches. The CDR3 DNA follows: TGCAGTGCTTTGGACAGGGGGATACAGTTCTTC. This translates into CSALDRGIQFF.

The chain links TRBV7-8 to TRBJ1-1; D unresolved. The ends were cut back, 5 bases at V and 1 base at J, with 14 bases in the middle. CDR3 length: 15 residues. Germline lookup yields CDR1 SGHVS and CDR2 FQNEAQ. The CDR3 sequence is CASSAHPTKNTEAFF. The CDR3 DNA sequence: TGTGCCAGCAGCGCCCACCCCACAAAGAACACTGAAGCTTTCTTT.

The rearrangement joins TRBV5-1 to TRBJ1-1; a possible D gene is TRBD1 (6 bases). Trimming left V 4 bases short and J 10 bases short, with 14 bases between. Germline CDR1 is SGHRS and CDR2 is YFSETQ. CDR3 length: 12 residues. The CDR3 sequence: CASSLDSYAAFF. DNA for the CDR3: TGCGCCAGCAGCCTGGACAGTTATGCAGCTTTCTTT.

This chain joins TRBV7-9 and TRBJ1-1, with 8 bases lining up with TRBD1. The CDR3 is made up of 12 amino acids. Germline V gene data show CDR1 as SEHNR and CDR2 as FQNEAQ (reference sequence). Germline trimming cut 3 bases from V and 10 bases from J; bases unmatched to any gene: 4. As DNA, the CDR3 is TGTGCCAGCAGCTTTCCAGGGGGCGTAGCTTTCTTT. It translates to CASSFPGGVAFF.

The chain uses TRBV29-1 and TRBJ2-2, with 9 bases lining up with TRBD1. CDR1 and CDR2 from the germline V gene are SQVTM and ANQGSEA. This CDR3 is built from 16 residues. V was pared by 5 bases and J by 3 bases, with 10 bases of the junction left unmatched. The CDR3 bases are TGCAGCGTTACGGGACAGGGTTTGGAGGACACCGGGGAGCTGTTTTTT. Residues: CSVTGQGLEDTGELFF.

The chain carries TRBV18 and TRBJ1-1; the match to TRBD1 covers 8 bases. The germline V gene has CDR1 KGHSH and CDR2 LQKENI. The ends lost 4 bases at V and 6 bases at J; junction bases unmatched: 7. This CDR3 comprises 14 residues. The CDR3, as DNA: TGTGCCAGCTCACGAGGACAGGGTAGAGCTGAAGCTTTCTTT. Protein product: CASSRGQGRAEAFF.